This note documents a single T cell receptor beta chain sequence. This entry belongs to a study of blood T cell repertoires in COVID-19. Overall study context: The United States, Italy and Spain provided the acute and convalescent COVID-19 samples. Sources were T cells, B-cell-depleted T cells, or PBMCs; the material itself was cDNA or gDNA.

Original methodology: Reference gene primers were amplified, and this amplification served to estimate nucleated cell counts. Assay used: immunoSEQ multiplex PCR; TCRdb lists only in-frame clones, some missing. V and J calls and clone size are given by that table; D and trimming were obtained from the DNA. The sample gives approximately 120,000 clones, 85% to 90% of which show up once; about 1% is in the top ten. Germline V lookup: CDR1 SGHTA, CDR2 FQGTGA. Trimming took 6 bases from V and 0 from J; bases not matched to a gene: 4. This CDR3 spans 15 amino acids. This sequence joins TRBV7-3 and TRBJ2-1; TRBD2 aligns across 8 bases. This clonotype was sampled from a human donor in a cohort sampled during active COVID-19. Sequencing was carried out using peripheral blood. The CDR3 reads CASSHSGTSYNEQFF. In DNA, the CDR3 is TGTGCCAGCAGTCATAGCGGGACCTCCTACAATGAGCAGTTCTTC. Based on the CDR3 plus reference TRBV7-3 and TRBJ2-1, the full variable domain is GAGVSQTPSNKVTEKGKYVELRCDPISGHTALYWYRQSLGQGPEFLIYFQGTGAADDSGLPNDRFFAVRPEGSVSTLKIQRTERGDSAVYLCASSHSGTSYNEQFFGPGTRLTVL.